This T cell receptor beta chain appears in the sequencing data of a study of cytomegalovirus exposure and HLA in healthy donors. General study points: It was likely that a cluster of highly shared sequence variants was a sequencing artifact. For TCR beta chains, V- and J-gene trimming was later linked to a missense DCLRE1C variant.

In the case of this clone: The antigen is not known.

Use of 60 Vbeta and 13 Jbeta primers characterized the PCR. The method was immunoSEQ multiplex PCR; TCRdb's version includes in-frame clones alone and lacks a portion of them. The table lists over 120,000 clones, about 77% of them singletons. From germline, CDR1 is SGHTA and CDR2 FQGTGA. Trimming took 4 bases from V and 9 from J; bases not matched to a gene: 5. This CDR3 region has 15 residues. The material sequenced was PBMCs. The gene calls are TRBV7-3 and TRBJ2-1; TRBD2 aligns across 14 bases. The TCR comes from a male donor in good health and CMV-seronegative. The CDR3 nucleotides are TGTGCCAGCAGCTCCCCTGGACTAGCGGGAGGTGAGCAGTTCTTC. Residues: CASSSPGLAGGEQFF.